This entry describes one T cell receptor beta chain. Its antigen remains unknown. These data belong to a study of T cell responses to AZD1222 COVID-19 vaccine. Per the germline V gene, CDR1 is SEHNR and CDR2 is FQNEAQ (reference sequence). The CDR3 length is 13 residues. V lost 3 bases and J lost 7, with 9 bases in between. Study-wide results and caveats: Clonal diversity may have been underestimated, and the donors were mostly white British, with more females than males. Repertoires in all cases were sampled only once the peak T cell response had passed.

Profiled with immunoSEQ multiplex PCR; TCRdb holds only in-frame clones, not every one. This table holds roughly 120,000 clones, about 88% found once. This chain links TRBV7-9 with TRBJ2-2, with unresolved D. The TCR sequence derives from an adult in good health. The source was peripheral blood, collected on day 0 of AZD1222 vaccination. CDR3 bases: TGTGCCAGCAGCTTCGGCGCCCACGGGGAGCTGTTTTTT. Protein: CASSFGAHGELFF.